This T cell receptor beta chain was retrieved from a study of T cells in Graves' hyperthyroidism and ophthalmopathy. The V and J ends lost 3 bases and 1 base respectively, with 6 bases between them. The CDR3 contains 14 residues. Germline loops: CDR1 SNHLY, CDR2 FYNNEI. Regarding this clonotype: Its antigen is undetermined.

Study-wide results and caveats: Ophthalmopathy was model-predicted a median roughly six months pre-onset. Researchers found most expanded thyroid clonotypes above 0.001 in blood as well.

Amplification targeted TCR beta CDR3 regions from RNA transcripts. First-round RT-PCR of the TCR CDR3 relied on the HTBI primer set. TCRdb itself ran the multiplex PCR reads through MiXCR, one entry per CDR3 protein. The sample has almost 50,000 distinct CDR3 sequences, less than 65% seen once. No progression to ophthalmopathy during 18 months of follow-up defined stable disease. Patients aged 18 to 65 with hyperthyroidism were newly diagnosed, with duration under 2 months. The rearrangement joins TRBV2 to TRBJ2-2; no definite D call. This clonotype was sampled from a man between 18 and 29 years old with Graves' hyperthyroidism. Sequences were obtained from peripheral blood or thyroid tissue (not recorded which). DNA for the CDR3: TGTGCCAGCAGTGATATGCGGAACACCGGGGAGCTGTTTTTT. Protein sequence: CASSDMRNTGELFF.